Below, 5 T cell receptor beta chains from the same sample are listed, as sequenced in a study of early T cells in non-severe SARS-CoV-2 infection. A single record per CDR3 protein comes from TCRdb applying MiXCR to the 5' RACE reads. The sample yields more than 90,000 distinct CDR3 sequences, around 14% seen once. Material for sequencing was whole blood. These receptors all stem from an adult who was a healthcare worker with PCR-confirmed SARS-CoV-2 infection or an uninfected control (not recorded which).

This clonotype was recorded a few times. V and J are TRBV11-3 and TRBJ2-5, with D perhaps TRBD2 (6 bases). CDR1 SGHNT and CDR2 YENEEA come from the germline V gene. V lost 5 bases and J lost 5, with 18 bases in between. This CDR3 is 15 amino acids long. This chain's CDR3 is CASSHARQEGETQYF. DNA of the CDR3: TGTGCCAGCAGCCACGCCCGGCAGGAGGGGGAGACCCAGTACTTC.

This clonotype has more than one count but fewer than ten. One junction end disagrees with the germline gene, perhaps due to a read error. This chain links TRBV7-7 with TRBJ2-3; 9 bases line up with TRBD2. This CDR3 has 15 residues. CDR1 and CDR2 from the germline V gene are SSHAT and FNYEAQ (reference sequence). The CDR3 DNA sequence: TGTGCTAGCAGCTTAGCGAGCGGGGGGACGGGTACGCAGTATTTT. Amino acid sequence: CASSLASGGTGTQYF.

Ten or more counts support this clonotype. The chain uses TRBV4-3 and TRBJ2-3, with a possible D match to TRBD1 (6 bases). Germline-derived CDR1 and CDR2 are LGHNA and YSLEER. CDR3 size: 14 residues. The germline V and J ends were trimmed by 4 bases and 1 base, with 9 bases remaining between them. The CDR3 nucleotides read TGCGCCAGCAGCCCCGACAGGCGCACAGATACGCAGTATTTT. It yields the protein CASSPDRRTDTQYF.

This clonotype has more than one count but fewer than ten. V and J are TRBV19 and TRBJ2-2; D not resolved. The length of the CDR3 is 14 residues. Deletions cut 7 bases from V and 1 base from J, with 10 bases between. The germline gives CDR1 LNHDA, CDR2 SQIVND (reference sequence). CDR3 residues: CASTRHLNTGELFF. The CDR3 coding sequence is TGTGCCAGTACACGACACCTGAACACCGGGGAGCTGTTTTTT.

This clonotype was seen repeatedly, ten times or more. The gene calls are TRBV20-1 and TRBJ1-4; D is unclear. Germline V CDR1 and CDR2: DFQATT, SNEGSKA (reference sequence). The germline V and J ends were trimmed by 3 bases and 6 bases, with 8 bases remaining between them. The CDR3 is 12 residues long. The CDR3 region has the DNA TGCAGTGCTAGTCTGGCAGATGAAAAACTGTTTTTT. Amino acids: CSASLADEKLFF.